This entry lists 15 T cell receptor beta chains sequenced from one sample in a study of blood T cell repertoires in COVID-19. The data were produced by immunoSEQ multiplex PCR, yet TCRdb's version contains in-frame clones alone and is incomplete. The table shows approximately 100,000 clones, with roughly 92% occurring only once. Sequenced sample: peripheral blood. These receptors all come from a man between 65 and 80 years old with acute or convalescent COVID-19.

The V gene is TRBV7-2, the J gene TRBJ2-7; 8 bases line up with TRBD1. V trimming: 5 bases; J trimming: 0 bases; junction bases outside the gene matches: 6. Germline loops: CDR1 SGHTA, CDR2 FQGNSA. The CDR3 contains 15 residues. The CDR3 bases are TGTGCCAGCAGCGCCCGGACAGGGAGCTCCTACGAGCAGTACTTC. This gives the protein CASSARTGSSYEQYF.

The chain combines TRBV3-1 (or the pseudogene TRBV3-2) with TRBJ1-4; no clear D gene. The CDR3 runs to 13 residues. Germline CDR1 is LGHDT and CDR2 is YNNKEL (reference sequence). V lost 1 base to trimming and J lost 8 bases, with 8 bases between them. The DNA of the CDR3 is TGTGCCAGCAGCCAAGGAGGACTAGAAAAACTGTTTTTT. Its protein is CASSQGGLEKLFF.

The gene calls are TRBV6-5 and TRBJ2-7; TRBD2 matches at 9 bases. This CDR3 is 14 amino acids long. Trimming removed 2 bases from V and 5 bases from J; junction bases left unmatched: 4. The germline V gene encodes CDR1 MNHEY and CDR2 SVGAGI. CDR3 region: CASSYQTSGDEQYF. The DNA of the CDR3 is TGTGCCAGCAGTTACCAGACTAGCGGTGACGAGCAGTACTTC.

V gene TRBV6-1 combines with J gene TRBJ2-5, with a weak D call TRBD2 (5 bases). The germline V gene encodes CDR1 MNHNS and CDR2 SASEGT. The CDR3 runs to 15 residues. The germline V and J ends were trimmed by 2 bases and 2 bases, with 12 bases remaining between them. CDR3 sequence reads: CASSELEALQETQYF. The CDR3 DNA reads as TGTGCCAGCAGTGAATTGGAGGCTTTACAAGAGACCCAGTACTTC.

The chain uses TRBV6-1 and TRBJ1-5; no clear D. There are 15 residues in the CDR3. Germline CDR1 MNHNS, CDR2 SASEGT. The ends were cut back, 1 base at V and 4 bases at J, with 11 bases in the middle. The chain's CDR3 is CASSEGINWNQPQHF. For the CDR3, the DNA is TGTGCCAGCAGTGAAGGAATTAACTGGAATCAGCCCCAGCATTTT.

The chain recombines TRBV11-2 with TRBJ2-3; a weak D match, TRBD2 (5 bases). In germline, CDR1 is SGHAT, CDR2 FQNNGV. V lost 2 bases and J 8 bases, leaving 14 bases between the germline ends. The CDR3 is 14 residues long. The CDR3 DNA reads TGTGCCAGCAGCTTAATTGGGAGTCGGGGTACGCAGTATTTT. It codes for CASSLIGSRGTQYF.

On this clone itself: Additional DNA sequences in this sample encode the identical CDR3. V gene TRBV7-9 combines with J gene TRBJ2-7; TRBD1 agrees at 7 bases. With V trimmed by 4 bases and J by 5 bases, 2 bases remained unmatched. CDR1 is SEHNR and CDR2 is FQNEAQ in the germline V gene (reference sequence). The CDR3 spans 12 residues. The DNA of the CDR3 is TGTGCCAGCAGCTCACAGGGGCACGAGCAGTACTTC. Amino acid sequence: CASSSQGHEQYF. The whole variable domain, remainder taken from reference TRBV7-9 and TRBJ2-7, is DTGVSQNPRHKITKRGQNVTFRCDPISEHNRLYWYRQTLGQGPEFLTYFQNEAQLEKSRLLSDRFSAERPKGSFSTLEIQRTEQGDSAMYLCASSSQGHEQYFGPGTRLTVT.

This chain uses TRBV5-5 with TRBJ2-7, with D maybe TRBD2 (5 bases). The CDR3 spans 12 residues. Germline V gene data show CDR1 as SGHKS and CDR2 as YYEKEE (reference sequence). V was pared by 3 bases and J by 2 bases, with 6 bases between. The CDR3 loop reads CASSSEAYEQYF. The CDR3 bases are TGTGCCAGCAGCTCGGAGGCCTACGAGCAGTACTTC.

DNA for the CDR3: TGTGCCAGCAGCCGGGTGGGCTCTGGCTCCTACGAGCAGTACTTC. Protein product: CASSRVGSGSYEQYF. The chain recombines TRBV3-1 (or the pseudogene TRBV3-2) with TRBJ2-7; D unresolved. The CDR3 has 15 residues. Germline CDR1 LGHDT, CDR2 YNNKEL (reference sequence). The germline V and J ends were trimmed by 4 bases and 0 bases, with 13 bases remaining between them.

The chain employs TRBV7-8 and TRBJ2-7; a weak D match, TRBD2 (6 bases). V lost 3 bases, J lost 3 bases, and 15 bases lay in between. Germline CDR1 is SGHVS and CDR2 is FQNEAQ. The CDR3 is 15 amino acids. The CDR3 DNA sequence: TGTGCCAGCAGCTTCCGTGTCGTGGGGGGCTACGAGCAGTACTTC. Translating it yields CASSFRVVGGYEQYF.

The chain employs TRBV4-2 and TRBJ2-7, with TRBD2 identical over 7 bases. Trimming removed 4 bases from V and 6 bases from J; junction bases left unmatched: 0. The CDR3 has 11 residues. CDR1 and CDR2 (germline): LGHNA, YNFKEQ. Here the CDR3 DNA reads TGTGCCAGCAGCCCGGGGGGCGAGCAGTACTTC. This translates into CASSPGGEQYF.

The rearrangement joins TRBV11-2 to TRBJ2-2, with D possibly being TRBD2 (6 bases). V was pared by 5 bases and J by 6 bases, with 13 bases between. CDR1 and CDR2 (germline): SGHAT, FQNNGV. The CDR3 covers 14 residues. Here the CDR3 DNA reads TGTGCCAGCAGCATCGGGAGTTTATCCGGGGAGCTGTTTTTT. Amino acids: CASSIGSLSGELFF.

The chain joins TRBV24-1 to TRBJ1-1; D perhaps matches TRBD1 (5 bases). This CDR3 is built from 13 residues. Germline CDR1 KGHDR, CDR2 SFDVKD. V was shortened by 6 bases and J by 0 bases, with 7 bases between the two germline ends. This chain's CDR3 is CATSQGLNTEAFF. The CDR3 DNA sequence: TGTGCCACCAGTCAGGGTTTGAACACTGAAGCTTTCTTT.

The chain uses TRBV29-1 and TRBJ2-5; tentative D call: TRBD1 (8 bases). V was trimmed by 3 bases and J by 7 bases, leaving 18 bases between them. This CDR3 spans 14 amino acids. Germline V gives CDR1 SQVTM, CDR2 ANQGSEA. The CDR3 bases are TGCAGCGTTGATGCTTCAGGGGGCGGGGGGACCCAGTACTTC. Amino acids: CSVDASGGGGTQYF.

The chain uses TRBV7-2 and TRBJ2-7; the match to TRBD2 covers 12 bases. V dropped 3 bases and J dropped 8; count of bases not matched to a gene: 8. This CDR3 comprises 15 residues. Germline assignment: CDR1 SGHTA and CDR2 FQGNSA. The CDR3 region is CASSLETSGSGKQYF. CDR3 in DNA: TGTGCCAGCAGCTTGGAGACTAGCGGGAGCGGAAAGCAGTACTTC.